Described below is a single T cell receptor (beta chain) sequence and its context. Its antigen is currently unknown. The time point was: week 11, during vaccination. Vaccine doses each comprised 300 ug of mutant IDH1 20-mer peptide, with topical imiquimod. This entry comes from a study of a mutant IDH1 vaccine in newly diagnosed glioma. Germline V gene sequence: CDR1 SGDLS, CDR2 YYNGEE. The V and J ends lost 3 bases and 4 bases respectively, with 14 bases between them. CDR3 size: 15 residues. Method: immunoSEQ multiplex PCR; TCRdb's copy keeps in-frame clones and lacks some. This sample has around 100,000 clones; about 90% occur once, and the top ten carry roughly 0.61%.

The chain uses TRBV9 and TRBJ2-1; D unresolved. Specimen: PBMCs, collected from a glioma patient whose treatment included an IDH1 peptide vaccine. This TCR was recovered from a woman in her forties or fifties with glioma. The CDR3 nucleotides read TGTGCCAGCAGCGCCCAGTCCCTACAATACAATGAGCAGTTCTTC. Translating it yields CASSAQSLQYNEQFF. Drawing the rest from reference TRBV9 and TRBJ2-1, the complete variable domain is DSGVTQTPKHLITATGQRVTLRCSPRSGDLSVYWYQQSLDQGLQFLIQYYNGEERAKGNILERFSAQQFPDLHSELNLSSLELGDSALYFCASSAQSLQYNEQFFGPGTRLTVL.